Listed below are T cell receptor beta chains from one sample, sequenced in a study of cytomegalovirus exposure and HLA in healthy donors. Measured with immunoSEQ multiplex PCR; TCRdb has only the in-frame clones, and not every one. This sample yields roughly 120,000 clones, of which roughly three quarters are seen a single time; about 3% belongs to the top ten. Source material: PBMCs. These receptors all stem from a woman between 18 and 30 years old in good health and CMV-seropositive. The CDR3 runs from the conserved cysteine through the conserved F or W. Each record gives: clone size, V gene, J gene, D gene, CDR3 protein, CDR3 DNA. The D gene is left open where the match is weak. Expanded clones get a size class; other rows say once, few or many, or leave the size out.

>few|TRBV4-1|TRBJ2-7|TRBD2
CASSRTSGRRSSYEQYF
TGCGCCAGCAGCCGGACTAGCGGGAGGAGGAGCTCCTACGAGCAGTACTTC
>.|TRBV5-1|TRBJ2-7|TRBD2
CASSKGTSGNYEQYF
TGCGCCAGCAGCAAAGGGACTAGCGGAAACTACGAGCAGTACTTC
>few|TRBV28|TRBJ2-3|.
CASSSQDTQYF
TGTGCCAGCAGTTCCCAGGATACGCAGTATTTT
>.|TRBV15|TRBJ2-1|.
CATSGSNEQFF
TGTGCCACCAGCGGTAGTAATGAGCAGTTCTTC
>few|TRBV5-4|TRBJ2-3|TRBD2
CASSTRTSGGATDTQYF
TGTGCCAGCAGCACCCGGACTAGCGGTGGCGCCACAGATACGCAGTATTTT
>.|TRBV27|TRBJ1-3|TRBD1
CASSFRGQGGRGSTIYF
TGTGCCAGCAGTTTCCGGGGACAGGGGGGCAGGGGAAGCACCATATATTTT
>.|TRBV4-1|TRBJ2-5|.
CASSQVTGETQYF
TGCGCCAGCAGCCAAGTTACGGGAGAGACCCAGTACTTC
>.|TRBV5-1|TRBJ2-1|.
CASSLEGLRAHEQFF
TGCGCCAGCAGCTTGGAGGGACTCCGGGCCCATGAGCAGTTCTTC
>.|TRBV6-5|TRBJ2-7|.
CASTTMTGTAYEQYF
TGTGCCAGCACCACGATGACAGGTACGGCCTACGAGCAGTACTTC
>.|TRBV27|TRBJ2-3|.
CASSSYLRGGTDTQYF
TGTGCCAGCAGTTCCTATCTCAGGGGAGGCACAGATACGCAGTATTTT
>.|TRBV5-4|TRBJ2-3|TRBD1
CASSSIKGTALSTDTQYF
TGTGCCAGCAGCTCAATCAAAGGGACAGCACTTAGCACAGATACGCAGTATTTT
>once|TRBV27|TRBJ2-2|.
CASSPSLGVKGTGELFF
TGTGCCAGCAGTCCCTCCCTAGGAGTGAAAGGCACCGGGGAGCTGTTTTTT
>once|TRBV19|TRBJ2-5|TRBD1
CASSAYRGDETQYF
TGTGCCAGTAGTGCGTACAGGGGGGATGAGACCCAGTACTTC
>.|TRBV4-1|TRBJ2-7|TRBD1
CASSHSGTGRTSYEQYF
TGCGCCAGCAGCCATTCAGGGACAGGGAGGACTTCCTACGAGCAGTACTTC
>.|TRBV15|TRBJ2-1|TRBD1
CATSRPPRGTNEQFF
TGTGCCACCAGCAGACCCCCCAGGGGGACGAATGAGCAGTTCTTC
>.|TRBV2|TRBJ2-2|TRBD2
CASSGRASRTGELFF
TGTGCCAGCAGCGGGAGGGCCTCGAGGACCGGGGAGCTGTTTTTT
>once|TRBV15|TRBJ1-1|TRBD1
CATSWGTADTEAFF
TGTGCCACCAGCTGGGGGACAGCCGATACTGAAGCTTTCTTT
>.|TRBV5-8|TRBJ2-1|TRBD2
CASSIQGTSYNEQFF
TGTGCCAGCAGCATCCAAGGGACTAGCTACAATGAGCAGTTCTTC
>.|TRBV6-1|TRBJ1-2|.
CASSEDRNYGYTF
TGTGCCAGCAGTGAGGACAGAAACTATGGCTACACCTTC
>.|TRBV6-5|TRBJ1-1|.
CASSYAGVTEAFF
TGTGCCAGCAGTTACGCGGGGGTTACTGAAGCTTTCTTT
>.|TRBV2|TRBJ2-3|.
CASSPVGRADTQYF
TGTGCCAGCAGTCCAGTCGGCAGGGCAGATACGCAGTATTTT
>.|TRBV5-1|TRBJ2-3|.
CASSFHTSTDTQYF
TGCGCCAGCAGCTTTCATACTAGCACAGATACGCAGTATTTT
>.|TRBV2|TRBJ2-7|TRBD1
CASSEATGQGYEQYF
TGTGCCAGCAGTGAAGCGACGGGACAGGGTTACGAGCAGTACTTC
>.|TRBV6-1|TRBJ1-1|.
CASSSDRNTEAFF
TGTGCCAGCAGCTCAGACAGAAACACTGAAGCTTTCTTT
>.|TRBV30|TRBJ1-2|TRBD1
CAWSRDRGGYGYTF
TGTGCCTGGAGCAGAGACAGGGGGGGCTATGGCTACACCTTC
>few|TRBV5-6|TRBJ2-2|TRBD1
CASSLVTLGTANTGELFF
TGTGCCAGCAGCTTGGTGACCTTGGGGACAGCAAACACCGGGGAGCTGTTTTTT
>few|TRBV19|TRBJ2-2|.
CASSIVAGTGELFF
TGTGCCAGTAGTATCGTTGCGGGCACCGGGGAGCTGTTTTTT
>.|TRBV28|TRBJ1-1|TRBD1
CARQGVGTEAFF
TGTGCCAGACAGGGGGTAGGCACTGAAGCTTTCTTT
>.|TRBV4-1|TRBJ2-3|.
CASSHPLTSPGAGWTDTQYF
TGCGCCAGCAGCCATCCTCTCACTAGCCCGGGAGCGGGTTGGACAGATACGCAGTATTTT
>.|TRBV6-5|TRBJ2-5|TRBD2
CASSYSGGREGETQYF
TGTGCCAGCAGTTACTCGGGGGGGAGGGAGGGGGAGACCCAGTACTTC
>.|TRBV6-5|TRBJ2-7|.
CASRKQGIGEQYF
TGTGCCAGCAGGAAACAGGGCATAGGCGAGCAGTACTTC
>.|TRBV5-6|TRBJ2-7|.
CASSSDWAYEQYF
TGTGCCAGCAGCTCCGACTGGGCCTACGAGCAGTACTTC
>few|TRBV11-3|TRBJ2-7|TRBD1
CASSTGGAYEQYF
TGTGCCAGCAGCACAGGGGGTGCGTACGAGCAGTACTTC
>.|TRBV7-9|TRBJ1-2|.
CASSSSFLAPYGYTF
TGTGCCAGCAGCTCCAGTTTTTTAGCGCCCTATGGCTACACCTTC
>.|TRBV27|TRBJ1-4|.
CASSPWTATNEKLFF
TGTGCCAGCAGTCCCTGGACAGCAACTAATGAAAAACTGTTTTTT
>few|TRBV27|TRBJ1-1|.
CASTFRGGREAFF
TGTGCCAGCACCTTCCGTGGGGGCAGAGAAGCTTTCTTT
>few|TRBV30|TRBJ2-2|.
CAWSAGAGELFF
TGTGCCTGGAGTGCAGGGGCCGGGGAGCTGTTTTTT
>.|TRBV7-9|TRBJ1-1|.
CASSFGNTEAFF
TGTGCCAGCAGCTTCGGGAACACTGAAGCTTTCTTT
>.|TRBV19|TRBJ2-7|.
CASSIAASPDYEQYF
TGTGCCAGTAGTATAGCAGCGAGTCCGGACTACGAGCAGTACTTC
>.|TRBV6-1|TRBJ2-7|.
CASSEIGQSYEQYF
TGTGCCAGCAGTGAAATTGGACAGTCCTACGAGCAGTACTTC
>.|TRBV5-1|TRBJ2-3|TRBD1
CASSTGTAADTQYF
TGCGCCAGCAGCACCGGGACAGCCGCAGATACGCAGTATTTT
>once|TRBV19|TRBJ1-2|TRBD1
CASSKPGQGTNYGYTF
TGTGCCAGTAGTAAACCGGGACAGGGGACCAACTATGGCTACACCTTC
>.|TRBV27|TRBJ1-1|.
CASSLTVNTEAFF
TGTGCCAGCAGTTTGACTGTGAACACTGAAGCTTTCTTT
>.|TRBV9|TRBJ2-4|.
CASSVSRGLAKNIQYF
TGTGCCAGCAGCGTATCGAGAGGATTAGCCAAAAACATTCAGTACTTC
>.|TRBV6-5|TRBJ2-7|TRBD1
CASSPPGQGNYEQYF
TGTGCCAGCAGTCCTCCGGGACAGGGTAACTACGAGCAGTACTTC
>.|TRBV19|TRBJ2-7|TRBD2
CASSPRWGGKGYEQYF
TGTGCCAGTAGTCCCCGGTGGGGGGGAAAAGGCTACGAGCAGTACTTC